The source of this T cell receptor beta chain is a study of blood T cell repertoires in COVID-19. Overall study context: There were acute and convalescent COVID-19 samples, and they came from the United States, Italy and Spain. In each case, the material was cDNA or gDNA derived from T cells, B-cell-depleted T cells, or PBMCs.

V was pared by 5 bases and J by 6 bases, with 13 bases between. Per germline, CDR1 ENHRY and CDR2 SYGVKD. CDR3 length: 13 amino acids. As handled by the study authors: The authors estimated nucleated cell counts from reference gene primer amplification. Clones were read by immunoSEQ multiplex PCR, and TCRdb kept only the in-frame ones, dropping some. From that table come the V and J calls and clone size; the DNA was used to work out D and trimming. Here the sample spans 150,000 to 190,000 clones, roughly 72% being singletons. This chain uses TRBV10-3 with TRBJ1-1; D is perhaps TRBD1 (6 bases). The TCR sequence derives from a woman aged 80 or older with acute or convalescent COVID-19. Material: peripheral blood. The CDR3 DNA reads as TGTGCCATCAGTTCTACAGGGTTATCTGAAGCTTTCTTT. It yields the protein CAISSTGLSEAFF.